This T cell receptor beta chain was retrieved from a study of blood T cell repertoires in COVID-19. The table came from immunoSEQ multiplex PCR; TCRdb's copy has only in-frame clones and leaves some out. The repertoire holds over 300,000 clones, with 75% to 90% as singletons. Participants spanned ages about 18 to 100 years and resided in roughly 22 US areas. Recovered participants had two consecutive negative NP/OP PCR tests, healthcare professional clearance, or symptom resolution. The CDR3 totals 14 residues. Deletions cut 3 bases from V and 10 bases from J, with 15 bases between. In germline, CDR1 is SNHLY, CDR2 FYNNEI.

This chain uses TRBV2 with TRBJ1-4, with a possible D match to TRBD1 (5 bases). This receptor was identified in a woman in her forties who had recovered from COVID-19. The specimen sequenced was PBMCs or T cells enriched from blood (not recorded which). CDR3: CASSEGRAKGKLFF. CDR3 nucleotides: TGTGCCAGCAGTGAGGGCAGGGCGAAAGGAAAACTGTTTTTT.